This note documents a single T cell receptor (beta chain) sequence. Clones were sequenced by immunoSEQ multiplex PCR, and TCRdb holds only the in-frame ones, with some missing. The repertoire holds about 98,000 clones, with approximately 96% as singletons. This record belongs to a study of technical replicates of blood from a few donors. Germline CDR1 is SNHLY and CDR2 is FYNNEI. The CDR3 covers 13 residues. The V segment lost 6 bases and the J segment 6 bases; nucleotides outside the gene matches: 1. This TCR derives from a human donor in good health. The rearrangement joins TRBV2 to TRBJ2-1; 11 bases align to TRBD2. The source material was T cells isolated from PBMCs. CDR3 DNA: TGTGCCAGCAGGGGGACTAGCGGCAATGAGCAGTTCTTC. Amino acids: CASRGTSGNEQFF.